The subject of this entry is one TCR beta chain. This specimen comes from a study of CD8+CD57+ T cells in acquired aplastic anemia. V lost 4 bases and J 0 bases, leaving 16 bases between the germline ends. CDR1 and CDR2 from the germline V gene are SGHAT and FQNNGV. This CDR3 region has 17 residues. Genomic DNA was employed as the template in profiling TCR beta VDJ and CDR3. TCRdb called the reads again in MiXCR, with one record for every CDR3 protein. In the table there are fewer than 200,000 distinct CDR3 sequences, just under 45% of which are singletons. The material sequenced was sorted CD4+, CD8+, or CD8+CD57+ T cells (not recorded which) from PBMCs. The J gene is TRBJ2-4, the V gene TRBV11-2; a weak D match, TRBD1 (6 bases). This TCR came from a human donor in good health. The DNA of the CDR3 is TGTGCCAGCAGCTCCGCAGGGGCCTTAATAGCCAAAAACATTCAGTACTTC. It codes for CASSSAGALIAKNIQYF.